The rows below give T cell receptor beta chains drawn from one sample of a study of cytomegalovirus exposure and HLA in healthy donors. The repertoire was sequenced with immunoSEQ multiplex PCR; TCRdb's copy has only in-frame clones and lacks some. The sample yields some 180,000 clones, roughly 80% seen once. Specimen: PBMCs. The receptors derive from a woman aged 18-29 years in good health and CMV-seronegative. Each CDR3 is given with its conserved first and last residue. The D gene is left open where the match is weak. Part of the rows lack a size; the others show once, few, many or a class for expanded clones.

NA	NA	TRBV19	TRBJ1-2	TGTGCCAGTAGAACAGGGACTAACTATGGCTACACCTTC	CASRTGTNYGYTF
few	TRBD1	TRBV5-1	TRBJ2-2	TGCGCCAGCAGCTTGGATGGACAGGGGGGAACCGGGGAGCTGTTTTTT	CASSLDGQGGTGELFF
NA	NA	TRBV27	TRBJ2-7	TGTGCCCGCAACAGGGCCTACGAGCAGTACTTC	CARNRAYEQYF
NA	NA	TRBV5-1	TRBJ2-7	TGCGCCAGCAGCTTGGTCGCCTACGAGCAGTACTTC	CASSLVAYEQYF
few	NA	TRBV28	TRBJ2-3	TGTGCCAGCAGTTCAAGGTGGCGGGGAACCGATACGCAGTATTTT	CASSSRWRGTDTQYF
NA	NA	TRBV29-1	TRBJ2-6	TGCAGCGTGGGGGGGACAACTGGGGCCAACGTCCTGACTTTC	CSVGGTTGANVLTF
NA	NA	TRBV25-1	TRBJ2-5	TGTGCCAGCAGTGGGGGCCAGGGGCCCCAAGAGACCCAGTACTTC	CASSGGQGPQETQYF
NA	NA	TRBV28	TRBJ2-7	TGTGCCAGCAGTTTACGGGAGTCCTACGAGCAGTACTTC	CASSLRESYEQYF
NA	NA	TRBV6-6	TRBJ1-1	TGTGCCAGCAGTTACTCGAGAGAATACACTGAAGCTTTCTTT	CASSYSREYTEAFF
NA	TRBD1	TRBV27	TRBJ1-3	TGTGCCAGCAGGCCGGGACAGAGCTCTGGAAACACCATATATTTT	CASRPGQSSGNTIYF
NA	TRBD2	TRBV25-1	TRBJ2-1	TGTGCCAGCAGTGATTGGACTAGCGGGAGTGGGGAGCAGTTCTTC	CASSDWTSGSGEQFF
NA	NA	TRBV29-1	TRBJ2-2	TGCAGCTGCCTGGAGGACACCGGGGAGCTGTTTTTT	CSCLEDTGELFF
NA	TRBD1	TRBV6-5	TRBJ2-2	TGTGCCAGCAGTTACTCGACAGGGGAGGCCGGGGAGCTGTTTTTT	CASSYSTGEAGELFF
once	TRBD1	TRBV7-9	TRBJ2-7	TGTTCCAGCAGCTTACGGGACAGAGCCTACGAGCAGTACTTC	CSSSLRDRAYEQYF
NA	NA	TRBV11-2	TRBJ2-3	TGTGCCAGTAAACTAGTAAGTGCGCAGTATTTT	CASKLVSAQYF
NA	TRBD1	TRBV19	TRBJ1-1	TGTGCCAGTATCGACAGGGGAAGTTTGACTGAAGCTTTCTTT	CASIDRGSLTEAFF
NA	NA	TRBV5-5	TRBJ1-3	TGTGCCAGCAGCTTGTTGGCGGCGGCGGGAAACACCATATATTTT	CASSLLAAAGNTIYF
NA	TRBD1	TRBV30	TRBJ1-2	TGTGCCTGGAGTGTACTGGACAGGGGGAGCTACACCTTC	CAWSVLDRGSYTF
NA	TRBD2	TRBV2	TRBJ2-5	TGTGCCAGCAGTTATCGACTAGCGGGAGCTCAAGAGACCCAGTACTTC	CASSYRLAGAQETQYF
NA	TRBD2	TRBV4-3	TRBJ2-1	TGCGCCAGCAGCCAAGTCCTTAGCGGGAGCTCCTACAATGAGCAGTTCTTC	CASSQVLSGSSYNEQFF
NA	TRBD1	TRBV28	TRBJ1-2	TGTGCCAGCAGTCCCCGGCCGGGACAGGGGCGGGGCTACACCTTC	CASSPRPGQGRGYTF
NA	NA	TRBV6-6	TRBJ1-1	TGTGCCAGCAGTTCCTTCGGTGAGAACACTGAAGCTTTCTTT	CASSSFGENTEAFF
NA	NA	TRBV6-5	TRBJ1-6	TGTGCCAGCAGTTACTCGATGGACGGGGATTCACCCCTCCACTTT	CASSYSMDGDSPLHF
few	TRBD1	TRBV2	TRBJ1-2	TGTGCCAGCAGTGCGGGACAGGGAAGAGGTGGCTACACCTTC	CASSAGQGRGGYTF
few	TRBD2	TRBV10-3	TRBJ2-2	TGTGCCATCAAGGGACTAGCGGGAAACGGGGAGCTGTTTTTT	CAIKGLAGNGELFF
NA	TRBD1	TRBV6-5	TRBJ1-2	TGTGCCAGCAGGAGCGTACAGGGGAACTATGGCTACACCTTC	CASRSVQGNYGYTF
once	NA	TRBV13	TRBJ2-6	TGTGCCAGCAGCACAACAGGGGGGGCCAACGTCCTGACTTTC	CASSTTGGANVLTF
NA	TRBD1	TRBV11-3	TRBJ1-1	TGTGCCAGCAGCTCACCTGGACAGGATGAAGCTTTCTTT	CASSSPGQDEAFF
NA	TRBD2	TRBV2	TRBJ2-1	TGTGCCAGCAGGAAGACTAGCGGGAGGGTCTATGAGCAGTTCTTC	CASRKTSGRVYEQFF
NA	NA	TRBV19	TRBJ1-1	TGTGCCAGTAGTATGGGCAGAACTTACACTGAAGCTTTCTTT	CASSMGRTYTEAFF